The clone carrying this TCR beta chain appeared a single time. V shed 0 bases and J shed 5 bases, with 12 bases lying between them. Germline loops: CDR1 SGHNT, CDR2 YYREEE (reference sequence). This CDR3 is built from 14 residues. The Seattle site enrolled patients during active infection and followed them longitudinally. The data originate from a study of blood T cell repertoires in COVID-19. Overall study context: COVID-19 samples collected from the United States, Italy and Spain covered acute and convalescent phases. Sample material is recorded as cDNA or gDNA derived from T cells, B-cell-depleted T cells, or PBMCs.

In the authors' workflow: Amplification from reference gene primers served as the basis for estimated nucleated cell counts. Libraries were prepared by immunoSEQ multiplex PCR; TCRdb keeps only in-frame clonotypes and omits some of them. V and J calls and clone size are copied from that table; D and trimming were computed from the DNA. The sample contains about 180,000 clones, around 79% of which appear only once. Sequenced material: peripheral blood. The TCR originated in a woman aged 60-70 years with COVID-19, enrolled during active disease. The genes are TRBV5-4 and TRBJ2-7; tentative D call: TRBD2 (6 bases). CDR3 in DNA: TGTGCCAGCAGCTTGGTCGGGAGTGGACACGAGCAGTACTTC. Translated: CASSLVGSGHEQYF. Full variable domain (outside the CDR3, taken from reference TRBV5-4 and TRBJ2-7): ETGVTQSPTHLIKTRGQQVTLRCSSQSGHNTVSWYQQALGQGPQFIFQYYREEENGRGNFPPRFSGLQFPNYSSELNVNALELDDSALYLCASSLVGSGHEQYFGPGTRLTVT.